A single sample gave rise to the 2 T cell receptor beta chains below, sequenced in a study of CD8 T cells in ankylosing spondylitis. TCRdb recomputed calls from the 5' RACE reads with MiXCR, one row per CDR3 protein. The sample has approximately 250,000 distinct CDR3 sequences, approximately 10% seen once. Sequencing was done on a sample of blood, either unsorted or a sorted T cell fraction (not recorded which). Receptors originate from a male donor with ankylosing spondylitis or in good health (not recorded which).

This chain links TRBV5-1 with TRBJ1-2; 10 positions agree with TRBD1. The trim removed 5 bases at V and 6 bases at J, leaving 7 bases unmatched. Germline values: CDR1 SGHRS, CDR2 YFSETQ. This CDR3 comprises 14 residues. The CDR3 DNA follows: TGCGCCAGCAGTTTCGGGACAGGGGTGGATGGCTACACCTTC. Translated, it gives CASSFGTGVDGYTF.

A note on this clonotype: A much larger clone differs from this one at a single base, so this may be a read error. This chain connects TRBV20-1 to TRBJ2-1, with TRBD2 matching over 12 bases. In germline, CDR1 is DFQATT, CDR2 SNEGSKA (reference sequence). The CDR3 is made up of 15 amino acids. The DNA of the CDR3 is TGCAGTGTTAGAAATCTAGCGGGAGGGTTTAATGAGCAGTTCTTC. The encoded protein is CSVRNLAGGFNEQFF.